The rows below give T cell receptor beta chains drawn from one sample of a study of T cells in tuberculosis. Profiling relied on immunoSEQ multiplex PCR, and the TCRdb table lists in-frame clones only, not all of them. The data contain about 58,000 clones, 70% to 90% of them singletons. The sequencing sample was made of CD1b-GMM tetramer-negative cells sorted from PBMCs. The receptor source for this set is an adult woman with latent tuberculosis. Each CDR3 is given without its conserved first and last residue. The order of the fields is clone size, J gene, V gene, CDR3 protein. Clone size appears in some rows only: once, few, many, or a class for an expanded clone.

NA,TRBJ2-2,TRBV11-2,ASSSLLGLGGELF
NA,TRBJ1-4,TRBV28,ASSFRDRGHF
NA,TRBJ2-1,TRBV5-4,ASSSLAGGNEQF
few,TRBJ2-2,TRBV6-4,ASRTGESGELF
NA,TRBJ2-7,TRBV6-5,ASRFKSEQY
NA,TRBJ2-1,TRBV5-4,ASSAPGEYSYNEQF
NA,TRBJ2-7,TRBV7-8,ASSFIGGRISYEQY
once,TRBJ2-7,TRBV30,AWSVGAGYEQY
NA,TRBJ1-2,TRBV4-3,ASSQDSSGNYGYT
few,TRBJ1-3,TRBV11-3,ASSHEQGNTIY
NA,TRBJ2-1,TRBV29-1,SVLAGAWTDEQF
once,TRBJ2-1,TRBV5-4,ASSNRGGWYNEQF
NA,TRBJ2-7,TRBV14,ASSQYGDSGEQY
NA,TRBJ2-2,TRBV6-4,ASSDSGQGITGELF
few,TRBJ2-7,TRBV11-2,ASSLDERITSGY
NA,NA,TRBV4-3,ASSQDAQGRYEQY
NA,TRBJ2-1,TRBV7-3,ASSLTSWGGNEQF
NA,TRBJ1-6,TRBV27,ASSFYRANSPLH
once,TRBJ1-2,TRBV5-6,ASSLGQNYGYT
NA,TRBJ1-1,TRBV30,AWRDEAEAF
medium-sized,TRBJ1-1,TRBV7-2,ASSFGTGSMGTEAF
NA,TRBJ1-5,TRBV30,AWSGHPNQPQH
NA,TRBJ2-3,TRBV6-4,ASSAGVSTDTQY
NA,NA,TRBV5-4,ASSLDRGAREQY
few,TRBJ2-2,TRBV6-6,ASSKTGTEGGELF
NA,TRBJ2-6,TRBV28,ASSLFGLNSGANVLT
NA,TRBJ2-7,TRBV4-3,ASRPRTSGSFYEQY
NA,TRBJ1-1,TRBV4-3,ASSQGRQGATEAF
NA,TRBJ1-4,TRBV4-2,ASSQGNENEKLF
NA,TRBJ1-3,TRBV5-4,ASSLDLGNTNTIY
NA,TRBJ1-3,TRBV7-6,ASSSGQSSGNTIY
NA,TRBJ1-1,TRBV6-6,ASTTDRGTEAF
once,TRBJ1-2,TRBV5-4,ASSFYVGTGYDGYT
NA,TRBJ2-1,TRBV19,ASSIEAGGPNEQF
NA,TRBJ1-1,TRBV19,ASSMGTGVTSGTEAF
NA,TRBJ2-6,TRBV4-3,ASSQDVNSGANVLT
NA,TRBJ1-1,TRBV30,AWIKRGRVTEAF
NA,TRBJ2-7,TRBV2,ASSVQSYEQY
NA,TRBJ2-3,TRBV5-1,ASSLGLGTSTDTQY
NA,TRBJ2-7,TRBV14,ASSQIAGYPYEQY